The source of this T cell receptor beta chain is a study of T cell responses to AZD1222 COVID-19 vaccine. Findings of the study overall: Variant regions that are unmutated are reportedly the target of nearly half of spike-specific TCRs. Dominant CD4 TCR responses targeted spike regions 160-218 and 743-854.

This CDR3 has 20 amino acids. V was clipped by 3 bases and J by 0 bases, with 24 bases between them. Of note for this clone: Its cognate antigen is unknown.

Only in-frame clones appear in the TCRdb table, and some are missing; sequencing was by immunoSEQ multiplex PCR. The sample includes about 120,000 clones, about 91% of them seen just once. The chain employs TRBV23-1 and TRBJ2-4; D is undetermined. TRBV23-1 carries the ORF label, with uncertain function. This specimen consisted of peripheral blood, obtained on day 0 of AZD1222 vaccination. The TCR was taken from an adult in good health. CDR3 loop: CASSHRRTVKRRLAKNIQYF. Written as DNA, the CDR3 is TGCGCCAGCAGTCACCGACGCACAGTCAAACGAAGGCTAGCCAAAAACATTCAGTACTTC.